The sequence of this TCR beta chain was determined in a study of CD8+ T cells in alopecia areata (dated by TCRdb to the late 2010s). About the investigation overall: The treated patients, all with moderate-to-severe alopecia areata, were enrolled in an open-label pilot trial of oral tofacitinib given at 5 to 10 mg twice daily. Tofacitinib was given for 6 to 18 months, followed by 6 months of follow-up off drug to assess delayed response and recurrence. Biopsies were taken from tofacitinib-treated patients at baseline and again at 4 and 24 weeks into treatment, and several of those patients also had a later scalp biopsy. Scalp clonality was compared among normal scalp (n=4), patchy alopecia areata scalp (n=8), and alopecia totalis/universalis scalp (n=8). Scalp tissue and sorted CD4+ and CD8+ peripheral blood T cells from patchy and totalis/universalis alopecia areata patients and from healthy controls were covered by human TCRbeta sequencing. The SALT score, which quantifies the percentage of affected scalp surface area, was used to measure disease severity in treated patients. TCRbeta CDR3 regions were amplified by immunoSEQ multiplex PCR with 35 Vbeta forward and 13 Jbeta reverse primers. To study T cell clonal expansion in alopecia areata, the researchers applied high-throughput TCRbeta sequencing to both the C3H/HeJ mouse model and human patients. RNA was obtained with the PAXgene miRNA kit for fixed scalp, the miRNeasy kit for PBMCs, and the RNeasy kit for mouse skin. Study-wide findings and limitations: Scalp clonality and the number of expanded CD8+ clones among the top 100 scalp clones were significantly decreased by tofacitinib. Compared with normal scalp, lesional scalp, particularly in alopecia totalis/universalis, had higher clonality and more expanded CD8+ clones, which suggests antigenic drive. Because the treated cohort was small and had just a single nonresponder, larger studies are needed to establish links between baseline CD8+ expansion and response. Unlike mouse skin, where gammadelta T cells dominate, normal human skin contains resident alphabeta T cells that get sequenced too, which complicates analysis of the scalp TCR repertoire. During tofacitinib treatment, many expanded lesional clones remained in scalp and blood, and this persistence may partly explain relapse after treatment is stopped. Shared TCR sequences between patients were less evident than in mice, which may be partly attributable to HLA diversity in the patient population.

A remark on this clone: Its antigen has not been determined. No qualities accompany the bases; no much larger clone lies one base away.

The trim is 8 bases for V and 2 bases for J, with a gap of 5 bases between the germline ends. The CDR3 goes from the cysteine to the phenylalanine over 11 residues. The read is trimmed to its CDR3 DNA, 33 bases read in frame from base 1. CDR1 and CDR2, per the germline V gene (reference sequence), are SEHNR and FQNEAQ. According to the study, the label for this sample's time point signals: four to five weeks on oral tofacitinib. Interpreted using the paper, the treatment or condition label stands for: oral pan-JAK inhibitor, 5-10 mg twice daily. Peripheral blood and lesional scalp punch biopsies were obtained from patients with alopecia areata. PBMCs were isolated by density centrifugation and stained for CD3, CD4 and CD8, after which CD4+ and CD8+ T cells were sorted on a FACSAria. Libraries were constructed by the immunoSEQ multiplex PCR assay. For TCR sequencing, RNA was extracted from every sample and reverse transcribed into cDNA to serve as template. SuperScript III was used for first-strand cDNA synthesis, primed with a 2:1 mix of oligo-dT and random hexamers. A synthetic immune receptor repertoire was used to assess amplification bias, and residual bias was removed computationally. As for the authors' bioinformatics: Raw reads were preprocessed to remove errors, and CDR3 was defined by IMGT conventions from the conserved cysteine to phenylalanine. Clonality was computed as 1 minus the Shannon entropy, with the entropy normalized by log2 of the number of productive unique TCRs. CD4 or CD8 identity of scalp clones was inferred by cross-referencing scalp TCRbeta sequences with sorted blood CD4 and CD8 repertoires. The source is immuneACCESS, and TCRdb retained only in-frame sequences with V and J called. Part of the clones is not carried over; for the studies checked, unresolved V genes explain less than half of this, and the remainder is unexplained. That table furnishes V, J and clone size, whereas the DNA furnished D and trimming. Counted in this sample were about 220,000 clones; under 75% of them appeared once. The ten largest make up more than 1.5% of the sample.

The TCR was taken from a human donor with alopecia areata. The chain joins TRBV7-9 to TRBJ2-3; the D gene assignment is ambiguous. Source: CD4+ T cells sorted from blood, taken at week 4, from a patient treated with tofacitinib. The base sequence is TGTGCCAGCGGGGACACAGATACGCAGTATTTT. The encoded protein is CASGDTDTQYF.